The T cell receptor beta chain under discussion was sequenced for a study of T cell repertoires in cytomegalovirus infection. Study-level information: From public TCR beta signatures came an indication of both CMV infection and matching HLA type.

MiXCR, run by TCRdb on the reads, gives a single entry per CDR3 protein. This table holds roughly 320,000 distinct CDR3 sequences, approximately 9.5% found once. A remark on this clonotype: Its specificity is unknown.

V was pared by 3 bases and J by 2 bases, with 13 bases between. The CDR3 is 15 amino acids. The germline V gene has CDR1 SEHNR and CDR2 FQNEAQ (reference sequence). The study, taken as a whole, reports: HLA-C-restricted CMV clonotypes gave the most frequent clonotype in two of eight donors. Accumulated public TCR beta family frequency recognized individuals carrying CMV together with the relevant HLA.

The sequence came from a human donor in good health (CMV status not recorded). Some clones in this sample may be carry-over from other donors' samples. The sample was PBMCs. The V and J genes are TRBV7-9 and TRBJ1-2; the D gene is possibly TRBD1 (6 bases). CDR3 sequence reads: CASSFSQGINYGYTF. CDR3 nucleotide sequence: TGTGCCAGCAGCTTTTCACAGGGCATCAACTATGGCTACACCTTC. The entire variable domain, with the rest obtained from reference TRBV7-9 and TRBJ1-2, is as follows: DTGVSQNPRHKITKRGQNVTFRCDPISEHNRLYWYRQTLGQGPEFLTYFQNEAQLEKSRLLSDRFSAERPKGSFSTLEIQRTEQGDSAMYLCASSFSQGINYGYTFGSGTRLTVV.